The 30 T cell receptor beta chains reported below all come from one sample, sequenced in a study of blood T cells in healthy people across ages. A second PCR, run for about 6 to 12 cycles, used a sample-barcoded 5' primer plus a J-beta primer mix. Each CDR3 protein gets one entry after TCRdb re-called the 5' RACE reads with MiXCR. Seen here are around 650,000 distinct CDR3 sequences, 40% to 45% observed once, and the top ten hold 25% to 35%. The specimen was blood. Receptors originate from an elderly man in good health.

The CDR3 DNA is TGTGCCAGCAGTGAATCAGGCGGGAGGATCTTCGAGCAGTACTTC. It yields the protein CASSESGGRIFEQYF. V and J are TRBV25-1 and TRBJ2-7, with TRBD2 matching 8 bases. The CDR3 runs 15 residues. V trimming: 1 base; J trimming: 6 bases; junction bases outside the gene matches: 8. Per germline, CDR1 MGHDK and CDR2 SYGVNS.

There are many counts of this clonotype. The rearrangement uses TRBV6-5 and TRBJ2-5; 10 bases map to TRBD2. Looked up from germline, CDR1 is MNHEY and CDR2 is SVGAGI. The CDR3 contains 14 residues. J lost 5 bases, V lost 5 bases, and 5 bases had no gene match. The CDR3 region is CASSTHSGRETQYF. CDR3 sequence (DNA): TGTGCCAGCAGTACCCATAGCGGGAGGGAGACCCAGTACTTC.

V usage is TRBV29-1 and J usage is TRBJ2-5, with a possible D match to TRBD1 (6 bases). V shed 2 bases and J shed 5 bases, with 18 bases lying between them. This CDR3 is 15 amino acids long. The germline V gene has CDR1 SQVTM and CDR2 ANQGSEA. The CDR3 DNA sequence: TGCAGCGTTGAAAGGGGGACCTATGGGGTGGAGACCCAGTACTTC. Amino acid sequence: CSVERGTYGVETQYF.

For this clonotype: An end of the junction does not agree with germline; a read error may underlie this. The rearrangement uses TRBV27 and TRBJ1-4; D may be TRBD1 (6 bases). Germline loops: CDR1 MNHEY, CDR2 SMNVEV (reference sequence). The CDR3 loop spans 16 amino acids. CDR3 residues: CASSLKSGAYNEKPFF. The CDR3, as DNA: TGTGCCAGCAGTTTAAAATCGGGGGCCTATAATGAAAAACCGTTTTTT.

V and J are TRBV6-2 or TRBV6-3 and TRBJ1-5, with D possibly TRBD1 on 5 matching bases. This CDR3 has 16 amino acids. V was shortened by 0 bases and J by 2 bases, with 11 bases between the two germline ends. Germline V gene sequence: CDR1 MNHEY, CDR2 SVGEGT. The CDR3 DNA reads as TGTGCCAGCAGTTACTCGAGGGGACTCGGCAATCAGCCCCAGCATTTT. As protein: CASSYSRGLGNQPQHF.

As to this clonotype: The junction departs from the called germline gene at one end, perhaps through a read error. The CDR3 nucleotides read TGTGCCAGCGGCCAAAATGCCCCTAGCCCGGAAAATGAGCAGTACTTC. Protein: CASGQNAPSPENEQYF. This chain links TRBV3-1 with TRBJ2-5; possible D gene TRBD2, 5 bases. The CDR3 sequence is 16 residues long. Germline assignment: CDR1 LGHDT and CDR2 YNNKEL (reference sequence).

There are a few counts of this clonotype. CDR3 in DNA: TGCAGTGCTAGAGTAGCGGGAGGGCAAAACAATGAGCAGTTCTTC. It encodes CSARVAGGQNNEQFF. The genes are TRBV20-1 and TRBJ2-1; 11 bases map to TRBD2. The J segment lost 5 bases and the V segment lost 1 base, leaving 4 bases of the junction unmatched. This CDR3 spans 15 amino acids. Germline-derived CDR1 and CDR2 are DFQATT and SNEGSKA (reference sequence).

Turning to this clonotype: At one end, the junction sequence differs from germline, possibly due to a read error. The rearrangement links TRBV6-2 or TRBV6-3 to TRBJ1-5; the match to TRBD1 covers 8 bases. The CDR3 totals 14 residues. Germline-derived CDR1 and CDR2 are MNHEY and SVGEGT. CDR3 in amino acids: CASSLDRGHRPRHF. Here the CDR3 DNA reads TGTGCCAGCAGCCTCGACAGGGGCCATCGGCCCCGGCATTTT.

The table lists this clonotype with a few counts. V and J are TRBV11-2 and TRBJ2-1; D perhaps matches TRBD2 (5 bases). Germline V gene data show CDR1 as SGHAT and CDR2 as FQNNGV. CDR3 length equals 16 residues. V lost 5 bases and J lost 6, with 20 bases in between. In DNA form, the CDR3 reads TGTGCCAGCAGCCCGCCCGGACTGACGGCCCTCAATGAGCAGTTCTTC. This encodes CASSPPGLTALNEQFF.

This clonotype was detected a few times. The chain is built from TRBV20-1 and TRBJ1-1, with 8 nucleotides matching TRBD1. CDR1 DFQATT and CDR2 SNEGSKA come from the germline V gene (reference sequence). Losses at the gene ends were 0 bases for V and 8 bases for J; bases not matched to a gene: 8. CDR3 size: 14 residues. The chain's CDR3 is CSARDSAGGQEAFF. The CDR3 DNA follows: TGCAGTGCTAGAGATTCGGCAGGGGGCCAGGAAGCTTTCTTT.

This clonotype was seen repeatedly, ten times or more. The V gene is TRBV29-1, the J gene TRBJ1-2, with 8 bases fitting TRBD1. CDR1 and CDR2 from the germline V gene are SQVTM and ANQGSEA. The CDR3 has 12 residues. Trimming at V came to 4 bases and at J to 5 bases, leaving 3 bases not matched to a gene. The CDR3 DNA reads as TGCAGCGTTGGGGGACAGGAGTATGGCTACACCTTC. As protein: CSVGGQEYGYTF.

This clonotype appeared a single time. The chain links TRBV20-1 to TRBJ2-3; 7 positions agree with TRBD1. The CDR3 has 14 residues. V shed 5 bases, J shed 4 bases, and the junction held 9 bases outside the gene matches. CDR1 is DFQATT, CDR2 SNEGSKA, per germline (reference sequence). CDR3 sequence (DNA): TGCAGTGCTCATAGACAGGGAGCTCCAGATACGCAGTATTTT. Translation: CSAHRQGAPDTQYF.

This clonotype was counted a few times. The V gene is TRBV5-1, the J gene TRBJ2-7; a weak D match, TRBD2 (6 bases). Trimming shortened V by 3 bases and J by 1 base, and 11 bases separated the two germline ends. The CDR3 covers 14 residues. CDR1 is SGHRS and CDR2 is YFSETQ in the germline V gene. The CDR3 DNA reads TGCGCCAGCAGCTGGTCCGGGGGATCCTACGAGCAGTACTTC. It is translated as CASSWSGGSYEQYF.

The chain carries TRBV12-3 or TRBV12-4 and TRBJ2-5; D is possibly TRBD1 (6 bases). The CDR3 loop spans 16 amino acids. Trimming cost V 6 bases and J 11 bases, with 28 bases left between them. CDR3 bases: TGTGCCAGCAGCTCCTTACAGGGTAGATCTTACTATGAGCAGTACTTC. Its protein is CASSSLQGRSYYEQYF.

The chain carries TRBV2 and TRBJ2-7; D possibly uses TRBD1 or TRBD2 (5 bases each). V lost 3 bases and J 3 bases, leaving 12 bases between the germline ends. Germline V gene sequence: CDR1 SNHLY, CDR2 FYNNEI. The CDR3 is made up of 14 amino acids. The CDR3 protein is CASSDGTDDYEQYF. The CDR3 DNA is TGTGCCAGCAGTGACGGGACGGATGACTACGAGCAGTACTTC.

This clonotype was seen repeatedly, ten times or more. V and J are TRBV14 and TRBJ1-4; D is ambiguous. The CDR3 is 15 amino acids. V was pared by 4 bases and J by 8 bases, with 17 bases between. Germline lookup yields CDR1 SGHDN and CDR2 FVKESK. In nucleotides, the CDR3 is TGTGCCAGCAGCCTCGCCAGTCTAGGAGGGGAAAAACTGTTTTTT. It yields the protein CASSLASLGGEKLFF. The entire variable domain, with the rest obtained from reference TRBV14 and TRBJ1-4, is as follows: EAGVTQFPSHSVIEKGQTVTLRCDPISGHDNLYWYRRVMGKEIKFLLHFVKESKQDESGMPNNRFLAERTGGTYSTLKVQPAELEDSGVYFCASSLASLGGEKLFFGSGTQLSVL.

Of note for this clonotype: This may be a read error: a much more frequent sequence differs by one nucleotide. This rearrangement joins TRBV28 to TRBJ1-1, with D maybe TRBD1 (5 bases). Trimming stripped 6 bases from V and 1 base from J, with 9 bases between. Germline CDR1 and CDR2: MDHEN and SYDVKM. This CDR3 has 13 residues. CDR3 protein: CASRGDWNTEAFF. The CDR3 DNA is TGTGCCAGCAGGGGGGACTGGAACACTGAAGCTTTCTTT.

The V and J genes are TRBV29-1 and TRBJ2-1; TRBD2 might be the D (6 bases). CDR1 SQVTM and CDR2 ANQGSEA come from the germline V gene. This CDR3 comprises 15 residues. V lost 0 bases to trimming and J lost 8 bases, with 17 bases between them. CDR3 bases: TGCAGCGTTGAAGATAGGACGGGAGAAGGATATGAGCAGTTCTTC. The encoded protein is CSVEDRTGEGYEQFF.

This clonotype was counted between two and nine times. The chain combines TRBV20-1 with TRBJ2-7; a weak D match, TRBD2 (5 bases). The germline V gene encodes CDR1 DFQATT and CDR2 SNEGSKA (reference sequence). Between the trimmed V and J ends, which lost 5 bases and 1 base, there was a span of 18 bases. The CDR3 totals 15 residues. CDR3 amino acids: CSAGSWRKQSYEQYF. The CDR3 DNA sequence: TGCAGTGCTGGGAGCTGGCGGAAGCAATCCTACGAGCAGTACTTC.

The CDR3 DNA sequence: TGTGCCAGCAGCTCACTGGGAATAGCGGCCCCCTACGAGCAGTACTTC. Its translation is CASSSLGIAAPYEQYF. V gene TRBV6-2 or TRBV6-3 combines with J gene TRBJ2-7, with TRBD2 as a possible D gene (6 bases). V was trimmed by 6 bases and J by 2 bases, leaving 20 bases between them. This CDR3 is built from 16 residues. Germline V gene lookup returns CDR1 MNHEY and CDR2 SVGEGT.

This clonotype was seen ten or more times. The V call is TRBV4-3, the J call TRBJ2-5, with a possible D match to TRBD2 (6 bases). Germline V gene sequence: CDR1 LGHNA, CDR2 YSLEER. Deletions cut 2 bases from V and 2 bases from J, with 12 bases between. This CDR3 is 15 amino acids long. CDR3 nucleotide sequence: TGCGCCAGCAGCCAAACCGGGACTCCGCAAGAGACCCAGTACTTC. Residues: CASSQTGTPQETQYF.

This clonotype was picked up a small number of times. This chain links TRBV6-2 or TRBV6-3 with TRBJ1-6, with TRBD1 matching 10 bases. The CDR3 has 15 amino acids. Germline loops: CDR1 MNHEY, CDR2 SVGEGT. The V gene end was trimmed by 2 bases and the J gene end by 5 bases; junction bases not matched to a gene: 0. CDR3 in amino acids: CASSYDRGHNSPLHF. CDR3 coding DNA: TGTGCCAGCAGTTACGACAGGGGGCATAATTCACCCCTCCACTTT.

This clonotype was seen a few times. The chain recombines TRBV7-2 with TRBJ2-3, with D tentatively TRBD2 (5 bases). Trimming pared 1 base from V and 6 bases from J, leaving 11 bases between. The V gene's germline CDR1 is SGHTA and CDR2 FQGNSA. This CDR3 has 14 residues. Here the CDR3 reads CASSLGIERDTQYF. The CDR3 coding sequence is TGTGCCAGCAGCTTAGGTATCGAGCGGGATACGCAGTATTTT.

This clonotype was seen more than once but under ten times. This chain links TRBV20-1 with TRBJ2-7; 11 bases match TRBD2. The CDR3 runs 14 residues. With V trimmed by 0 bases and J by 4 bases, 2 bases remained unmatched. Germline V gives CDR1 DFQATT, CDR2 SNEGSKA (reference sequence). The CDR3 protein is CSARDPSGRYEQYF. CDR3 coding DNA: TGCAGTGCTAGAGATCCTAGCGGGAGGTACGAGCAGTACTTC.

This clonotype was detected once. The chain uses TRBV4-3 and TRBJ1-5, with 8 bases aligning to TRBD1. Germline V lookup: CDR1 LGHNA, CDR2 YSLEER. CDR3 length: 15 residues. Trimming at V came to 4 bases and at J to 6 bases, leaving 8 bases not matched to a gene. The CDR3 bases are TGCGCCAGCAGCCGGTCGACAGGGGAGGGTCAGCCCCAGCATTTT. Amino acids: CASSRSTGEGQPQHF.

This clonotype was seen more than once but under ten times. The chain has TRBV20-1 and TRBJ2-7, with 8 bases that match TRBD1. With 2 bases clipped from V and 6 bases from J, the junction kept 12 bases outside the gene matches. The V gene's germline CDR1 is DFQATT and CDR2 SNEGSKA (reference sequence). The CDR3 is made up of 15 amino acids. This chain's CDR3 is CSARYPSGQGSEQYF. The CDR3 DNA is TGCAGTGCTAGATACCCCTCCGGACAGGGATCCGAGCAGTACTTC.

J is TRBJ2-6 and V is TRBV6-2 or TRBV6-3, with 7 nucleotides matching TRBD1. V lost 7 bases, J lost 4 bases, and 7 bases stayed unmatched. Per the germline V gene, CDR1 is MNHEY and CDR2 is SVGEGT. The CDR3 runs to 15 residues. DNA for the CDR3: TGTGCCAGCACCGATACAGGGGAAGGGGCCAACGTCCTGACTTTC. Its translation: CASTDTGEGANVLTF.

V gene TRBV12-3 or TRBV12-4 combines with J gene TRBJ2-4, with D unresolved. V gave up 3 bases and J gave up 13 bases, with 19 bases separating them. The CDR3 totals 14 residues. The CDR3 region has the DNA TGTGCCAGCAGTTTTTCCCATTTGAGTGGAGAGCAGTACTTC. It yields the protein CASSFSHLSGEQYF.

In its sample, this clonotype was seen once. The chain employs TRBV4-1 and TRBJ2-5; the D gene is possibly TRBD1 (6 bases). CDR1 and CDR2 (germline): MGHRA, YSYEKL. V lost 4 bases and J 2 bases, leaving 14 bases between the germline ends. The CDR3 length is 15 residues. The CDR3 region is CASSPLGTIQETQYF. The CDR3 coding sequence is TGCGCCAGCAGCCCCCTCGGGACAATTCAAGAGACCCAGTACTTC.

This clonotype was counted between two and nine times. The V and J genes are TRBV6-6 and TRBJ2-5, with D uncertain. V was trimmed by 6 bases and J by 4 bases, leaving 12 bases between them. Germline V gives CDR1 MNHNY, CDR2 SVGAGI (reference sequence). This CDR3 comprises 13 residues. CDR3 sequence reads: CASSSDPGETQYF. DNA for the CDR3: TGTGCCAGCAGCTCGGACCCAGGAGAGACCCAGTACTTC.